The source of this T cell receptor (beta chain) is a study of blood T cells in healthy people across ages. Trimming pared 0 bases from V and 9 bases from J, leaving 11 bases between. Germline V CDR1 and CDR2: SNHLY, FYNNEI. The CDR3 extends over 14 amino acids. A second PCR of 7 to 11 cycles used a sample-barcoded 5' primer and a J-beta primer mix. TCRdb reprocessed the 5' RACE reads with MiXCR, giving one entry per CDR3 protein. The sample yields 550,000 to 800,000 distinct CDR3 sequences, 20% to 25% seen once. J is TRBJ1-4 and V is TRBV2; D is uncertain. The clonotype was recovered from a man between 70 and 80 years old in good health. The sequenced sample was blood. The CDR3 region has the DNA TGTGCCAGCAGTGAAGCGGAAAAGAGGAAAAAACTGTTTTTT. As protein: CASSEAEKRKKLFF.